Each of the 24 T cell receptor beta chains below was sequenced from the same sample in a study of blood T cell repertoires in COVID-19. Method: immunoSEQ multiplex PCR; TCRdb's copy keeps in-frame clones and lacks some. In the table there are tens of thousands of clones, about 74% of which are singletons. Material: peripheral blood. All receptors come from a man aged 65 to 79 with COVID-19, enrolled during active disease.

The chain is built from TRBV27 and TRBJ1-5; 11 bases match TRBD1. This CDR3 region has 19 residues. In germline, CDR1 is MNHEY, CDR2 SMNVEV (reference sequence). The trim removed 5 bases at V and 2 bases at J, leaving 14 bases unmatched. CDR3 in amino acids: CASSKTPGQGVFGNQPQHF. In DNA, the CDR3 is TGTGCCAGCAGTAAGACTCCGGGACAGGGGGTGTTTGGCAATCAGCCCCAGCATTTT.

This clone was detected only a few times. This chain joins TRBV5-1 and TRBJ1-1, with TRBD1 identical over 8 bases. CDR1 SGHRS and CDR2 YFSETQ come from the germline V gene. V lost 4 bases to trimming and J lost 8 bases; unmatched junction nucleotides: 10. The CDR3 covers 14 residues. The CDR3 sequence is CASSQWGQGAEAFF. DNA for the CDR3: TGCGCCAGCAGCCAGTGGGGGCAGGGGGCCGAAGCTTTCTTT.

This chain connects TRBV5-6 to TRBJ2-1; 7 bases map to TRBD2. Germline values: CDR1 SGHDT, CDR2 YYEEEE. The V segment lost 4 bases and the J segment 8 bases; nucleotides outside the gene matches: 18. The CDR3 consists of 17 residues. CDR3 DNA: TGTGCCAGCAGCCAGATAGGTACTAGCGCGCAAAGGGATGAGCAGTTCTTC. This codes for CASSQIGTSAQRDEQFF.

This chain links TRBV27 with TRBJ1-3; D is uncertain. Germline lookup yields CDR1 MNHEY and CDR2 SMNVEV (reference sequence). V gave up 2 bases and J gave up 4 bases, with 12 bases separating them. The CDR3 has 15 amino acids. The CDR3 sequence is CASSLGGSFGNTIYF. In DNA form, the CDR3 reads TGTGCCAGCAGTTTAGGCGGTTCATTCGGAAACACCATATATTTT.

The chain employs TRBV28 and TRBJ2-7, with D perhaps matching TRBD2 (5 bases). CDR1 is MDHEN and CDR2 is SYDVKM in the germline V gene. V shed 5 bases and J shed 3 bases, with 14 bases lying between them. This CDR3 has 14 amino acids. The CDR3 sequence is CASSLPAGNYEQYF. Written as DNA, the CDR3 is TGTGCCAGCAGTCTACCCGCCGGGAACTACGAGCAGTACTTC.

A single count supports this clone. The gene calls are TRBV5-6 and TRBJ2-4, with a possible D match to TRBD2 (5 bases). The CDR3 length is 15 residues. Trimming pared 0 bases from V and 6 bases from J, leaving 13 bases between. Germline V lookup: CDR1 SGHDT, CDR2 YYEEEE. CDR3 coding DNA: TGTGCCAGCAGCTTGGTGGCGGGCGGTTCAAACATTCAGTACTTC. Protein product: CASSLVAGGSNIQYF.

The chain couples TRBV6-6 to TRBJ2-2; D is possibly TRBD2 (6 bases). The CDR3 contains 16 residues. Germline CDR1 reads MNHNY; CDR2 reads SVGAGI (reference sequence). V was trimmed by 4 bases and J by 4 bases, leaving 16 bases between them. The CDR3 bases are TGTGCCAGCAGTTGGGACTCTCAGATTAGCACCGGGGAGCTGTTTTTT. It codes for CASSWDSQISTGELFF.

V usage is TRBV7-9 and J usage is TRBJ2-3, with TRBD2 identical over 7 bases. Germline CDR1 and CDR2: SEHNR and FQNEAQ (reference sequence). The CDR3 has 14 residues. The J segment lost 2 bases and the V segment lost 5 bases, leaving 4 bases of the junction unmatched. The CDR3 reads CASSIRDYTDTQYF. The CDR3 DNA reads as TGTGCCAGCAGCATCCGGGACTACACAGATACGCAGTATTTT.

This clone was seen repeatedly, ten times or more. The chain couples TRBV6-5 to TRBJ1-2, with 11 bases matching TRBD1. The trim removed 2 bases at V and 6 bases at J, leaving 5 bases unmatched. The CDR3 runs 15 residues. CDR1 and CDR2 (germline): MNHEY, SVGAGI. In DNA, the CDR3 is TGTGCCAGCAGTTACCCAGGGACAGGGGGGAATGGCTACACCTTC. Its protein is CASSYPGTGGNGYTF.

CDR3 protein: CAWSDVGLLAREQFF. CDR3 coding DNA: TGTGCCTGGAGTGACGTAGGACTCCTGGCCCGAGAGCAGTTCTTC. The chain joins TRBV30 to TRBJ2-1; tentatively, D is TRBD2 (5 bases). Trimming shortened V by 1 base and J by 10 bases, and 20 bases separated the two germline ends. Germline loops: CDR1 GTSNPN, CDR2 SVGIG (reference sequence). This CDR3 has 15 residues.

This clone was counted a few times. The chain joins TRBV15 to TRBJ2-1; TRBD2 matches at 8 bases. Germline V gives CDR1 LNHNV, CDR2 YYDKDF (reference sequence). Trimming cost V 1 base and J 9 bases; bases outside gene matches: 8. The CDR3 runs 15 residues. The CDR3 loop is CATSRGTGTRGEQFF. The DNA of the CDR3 is TGTGCCACCAGCAGAGGGACCGGGACTAGGGGTGAGCAGTTCTTC.

Here the CDR3 DNA reads TGTGCCAGCTCACTTATTGCGCCCGGGACTAATAATGAAAAACTGTTTTTT. It specifies CASSLIAPGTNNEKLFF. This rearrangement joins TRBV18 to TRBJ1-4; D might be TRBD1 (5 bases). The V and J ends lost 4 bases and 4 bases respectively, with 19 bases between them. The CDR3 totals 17 residues. CDR1 KGHSH and CDR2 LQKENI come from the germline V gene.

V usage is TRBV11-2 and J usage is TRBJ2-1; unclear D gene. The CDR3 runs to 15 residues. Germline V CDR1 and CDR2: SGHAT, FQNNGV. Trimming pared 0 bases from V and 6 bases from J, leaving 12 bases between. The DNA of the CDR3 is TGTGCCAGCAGCTTAGATTCGAGCGCCCGCAATGAGCAGTTCTTC. Its protein is CASSLDSSARNEQFF.

The chain carries TRBV5-1 and TRBJ2-4; 8 bases fit TRBD2. CDR3 size: 15 residues. The junction had 8 bases not matched to a gene; V was cut back by 4 bases and J by 5 bases. Per the germline V gene, CDR1 is SGHRS and CDR2 is YFSETQ. CDR3 in amino acids: CASSLTTGGENIQYF. In DNA form, the CDR3 reads TGCGCCAGCAGCCTGACAACGGGAGGGGAAAACATTCAGTACTTC.

This clone was counted many times. The chain joins TRBV7-9 to TRBJ2-5, with unresolved D. Germline values: CDR1 SEHNR, CDR2 FQNEAQ (reference sequence). This CDR3 region has 14 residues. V shed 1 base and J shed 4 bases, with 10 bases lying between them. The CDR3 sequence: CASSLGQRGETQYF. The CDR3, as DNA: TGTGCCAGCAGCTTAGGTCAGCGAGGAGAGACCCAGTACTTC.

The chain uses TRBV2 and TRBJ2-1, with TRBD1 as a possible D gene (5 bases). The CDR3 sequence is 14 residues long. With 5 bases removed from V and 4 bases from J, the gap between germline ends came to 12 bases. Germline CDR1 SNHLY, CDR2 FYNNEI. This CDR3 reads CASSRDRQYNEQFF. Here the CDR3 DNA reads TGTGCCAGCAGTCGAGACCGACAGTACAATGAGCAGTTCTTC.

The chain combines TRBV19 with TRBJ2-3; D unresolved. The V end was cut by 4 bases, the J end by 2 bases, with 13 bases between. The CDR3 sequence is 15 residues long. The germline gives CDR1 LNHDA, CDR2 SQIVND (reference sequence). CDR3 DNA: TGTGCCAGTAGTAGCCTGACGACTCCCACAGATACGCAGTATTTT. Amino acid sequence: CASSSLTTPTDTQYF.

The CDR3 DNA reads TGCGCCAGCAGCATACAGGGGGGGAAAGATACGCAGTATTTT. Translation: CASSIQGGKDTQYF. The chain employs TRBV5-1 and TRBJ2-3; weak D call: TRBD1 (8 bases). This CDR3 region has 14 residues. Germline CDR1 is SGHRS and CDR2 is YFSETQ. V lost 4 bases to trimming and J lost 5 bases, with 14 bases between them.

V gene TRBV9 combines with J gene TRBJ1-4, with TRBD1 as a possible D gene (6 bases). V lost 3 bases to trimming and J lost 7 bases, with 19 bases between them. The CDR3 runs to 16 residues. CDR1 is SGDLS and CDR2 is YYNGEE in the germline V gene. CDR3 sequence reads: CASSGGGGGSGEKLFF. The CDR3 nucleotides are TGTGCCAGCAGCGGAGGGGGAGGGGGTTCGGGTGAAAAACTGTTTTTT.

This clone occurred once. The chain carries TRBV5-1 and TRBJ1-2; 7 bases map to TRBD1. This CDR3 is 14 amino acids long. CDR1 SGHRS and CDR2 YFSETQ come from the germline V gene. V was clipped by 5 bases and J by 6 bases; unmatched bases: 10. The CDR3 sequence is CASRLRQGGDGYTF. The CDR3 nucleotides are TGCGCCAGCAGGCTCCGACAGGGCGGTGATGGCTACACCTTC.

The chain carries TRBV19 and TRBJ1-1, with D perhaps matching TRBD1 (5 bases). This CDR3 spans 15 amino acids. V was shortened by 2 bases and J by 5 bases, with 15 bases between the two germline ends. Germline CDR1 LNHDA, CDR2 SQIVND (reference sequence). DNA of the CDR3: TGTGCCAGTAGTATAAATACCGGGGGGGGGACTGAAGCTTTCTTT. It codes for CASSINTGGGTEAFF.

The chain links TRBV2 to TRBJ2-3; D not certain. The CDR3 runs 17 residues. Trimming took off 0 bases at V and 8 bases at J, with 21 bases between the two ends. In germline, CDR1 is SNHLY, CDR2 FYNNEI. CDR3 sequence: CASSEALTTLSFGTQYF. In DNA, the CDR3 is TGTGCCAGCAGTGAAGCGCTTACTACGCTTAGCTTTGGTACGCAGTATTTT.

The J gene is TRBJ2-5, the V gene TRBV30, with 12 bases identical to TRBD2. The length of the CDR3 is 12 residues. V dropped 2 bases and J dropped 13; count of bases not matched to a gene: 5. Germline V gene data show CDR1 as GTSNPN and CDR2 as SVGIG (reference sequence). CDR3 region: CAWSPTSGSWYF. As DNA, the CDR3 is TGTGCCTGGAGTCCGACTAGCGGGAGTTGGTACTTC.

The gene calls are TRBV5-1 and TRBJ2-3, with D maybe TRBD1 (7 bases). Germline V CDR1 and CDR2: SGHRS, YFSETQ. This CDR3 comprises 18 residues. Trimming took off 6 bases at V and 0 bases at J, with 23 bases between the two ends. The CDR3 reads CASILAPSRGASTDTQYF. CDR3 DNA: TGCGCCAGCATACTAGCACCTTCCAGGGGGGCTAGCACAGATACGCAGTATTTT.